The clone carrying this T cell receptor beta chain came up a few times. The antigen is undetermined. The data were taken from a study of cytomegalovirus exposure and HLA in healthy donors. Notes on the study in general: A later analysis found that most CMV-associated TCR beta chains appeared HLA-restricted. A later analysis appeared to link common viral pathogens to several of the most significant clusters.

Use of 60 Vbeta and 13 Jbeta primers characterized the PCR. In the authors' workflow: In a later analysis, some 11 million of approximately 86 million unique beta chains occurred in at least two donors. The repertoire was sequenced with immunoSEQ multiplex PCR; TCRdb's copy has only in-frame clones and lacks some. For V, J and clone size, that table is used; D and trimming come from the DNA. Among under 150,000 clones, approximately 80% were seen once, and the ten largest hold 5.1%. The clonotype originates from a male donor in good health and CMV-seronegative. Sequenced material: PBMCs.

CDR3 protein: CASSGGGTNTDTQYF. The CDR3 coding sequence is TGTGCCAGTAGCGGGGGGGGGACGAACACAGATACGCAGTATTTT. The chain carries TRBV19 and TRBJ2-3; TRBD2 aligns across 8 bases. CDR1 and CDR2 (germline): LNHDA, SQIVND (reference sequence). Trimming removed 6 bases from V and 2 bases from J; junction bases left unmatched: 7. The CDR3 length is 15 residues.